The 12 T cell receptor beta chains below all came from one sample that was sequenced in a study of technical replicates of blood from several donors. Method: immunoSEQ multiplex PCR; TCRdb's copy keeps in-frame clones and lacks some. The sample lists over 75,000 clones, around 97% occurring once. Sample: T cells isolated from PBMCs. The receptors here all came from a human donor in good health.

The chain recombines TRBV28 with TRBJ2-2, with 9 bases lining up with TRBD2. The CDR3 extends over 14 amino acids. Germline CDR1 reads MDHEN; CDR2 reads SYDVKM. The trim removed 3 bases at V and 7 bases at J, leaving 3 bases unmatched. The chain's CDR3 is CASSLDSGSGELFF. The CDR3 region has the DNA TGTGCCAGCAGTTTGGATAGCGGGAGCGGGGAGCTGTTTTTT.

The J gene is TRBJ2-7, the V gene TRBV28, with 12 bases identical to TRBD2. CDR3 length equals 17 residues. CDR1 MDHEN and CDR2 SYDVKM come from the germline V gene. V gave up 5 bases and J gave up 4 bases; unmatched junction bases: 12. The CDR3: CASSPQGGLAGGYEQYF. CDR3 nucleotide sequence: TGTGCCAGCAGTCCACAGGGTGGGCTAGCGGGAGGGTACGAGCAGTACTTC.

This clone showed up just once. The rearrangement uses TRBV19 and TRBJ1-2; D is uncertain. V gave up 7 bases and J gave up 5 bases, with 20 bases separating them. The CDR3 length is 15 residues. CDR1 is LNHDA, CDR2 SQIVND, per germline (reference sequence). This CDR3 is CASTPAVGFLYGYTF. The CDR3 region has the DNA TGTGCCAGTACTCCCGCCGTCGGGTTCTTATATGGCTACACCTTC. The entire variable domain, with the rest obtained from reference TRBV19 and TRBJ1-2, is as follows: DGGITQSPKYLFRKEGQNVTLSCEQNLNHDAMYWYRQDPGQGLRLIYYSQIVNDFQKGDIAEGYSVSREKKESFPLTVTSAQKNPTAFYLCASTPAVGFLYGYTFGSGTRLTVV.

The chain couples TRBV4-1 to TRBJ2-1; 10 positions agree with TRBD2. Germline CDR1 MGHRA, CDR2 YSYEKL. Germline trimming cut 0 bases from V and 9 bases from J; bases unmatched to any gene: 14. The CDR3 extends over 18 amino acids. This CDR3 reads CASSQDSGAGGPVPEQFF. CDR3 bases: TGCGCCAGCAGCCAAGATAGTGGAGCGGGGGGGCCGGTCCCTGAGCAGTTCTTC.

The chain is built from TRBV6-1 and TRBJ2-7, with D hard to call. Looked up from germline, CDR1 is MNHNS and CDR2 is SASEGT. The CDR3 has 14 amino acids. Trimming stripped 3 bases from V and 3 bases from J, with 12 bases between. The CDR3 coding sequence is TGTGCCAGCAGTGAGGTGGGCAGTTTCTACGAGCAGTACTTC. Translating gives CASSEVGSFYEQYF.

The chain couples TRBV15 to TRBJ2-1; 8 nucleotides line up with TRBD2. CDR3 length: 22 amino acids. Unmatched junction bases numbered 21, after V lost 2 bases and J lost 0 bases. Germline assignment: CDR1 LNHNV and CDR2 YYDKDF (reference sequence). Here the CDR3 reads CATSRKKPGLGHFGRSYNEQFF. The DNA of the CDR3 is TGTGCCACCAGCAGAAAAAAACCGGGACTAGGCCATTTCGGGCGCTCCTACAATGAGCAGTTCTTC.

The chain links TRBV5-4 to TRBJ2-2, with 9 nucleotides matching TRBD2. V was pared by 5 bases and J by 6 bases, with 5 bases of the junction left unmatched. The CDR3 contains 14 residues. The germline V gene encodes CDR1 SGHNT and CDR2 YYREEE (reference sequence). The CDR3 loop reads CASRGTSPAGELFF. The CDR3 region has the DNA TGTGCCAGCAGGGGGACTAGCCCGGCCGGGGAGCTGTTTTTT.

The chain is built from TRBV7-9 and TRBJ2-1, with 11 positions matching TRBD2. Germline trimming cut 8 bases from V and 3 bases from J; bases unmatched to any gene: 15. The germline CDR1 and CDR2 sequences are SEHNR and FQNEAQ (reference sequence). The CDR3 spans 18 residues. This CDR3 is CASSGGQLAGADYNEQFF. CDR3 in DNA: TGTGCCAGCTCGGGGGGTCAACTAGCGGGGGCCGACTACAATGAGCAGTTCTTC.

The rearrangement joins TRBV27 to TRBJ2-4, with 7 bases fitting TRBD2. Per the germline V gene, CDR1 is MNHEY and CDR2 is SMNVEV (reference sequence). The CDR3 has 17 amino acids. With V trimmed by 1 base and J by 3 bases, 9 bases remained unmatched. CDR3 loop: CASSLLAGEAVKNIQYF. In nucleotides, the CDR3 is TGTGCCAGCAGTTTATTGGCGGGGGAGGCGGTCAAAAACATTCAGTACTTC.

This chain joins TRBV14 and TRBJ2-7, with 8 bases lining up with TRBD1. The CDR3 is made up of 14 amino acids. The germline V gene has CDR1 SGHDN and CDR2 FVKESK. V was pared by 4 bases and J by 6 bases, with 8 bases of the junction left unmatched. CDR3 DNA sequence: TGTGCCAGCAGCCCTGCCAGCAGGGGGCGCGAGCAGTACTTC. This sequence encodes CASSPASRGREQYF. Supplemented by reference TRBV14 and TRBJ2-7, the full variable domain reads EAGVTQFPSHSVIEKGQTVTLRCDPISGHDNLYWYRRVMGKEIKFLLHFVKESKQDESGMPNNRFLAERTGGTYSTLKVQPAELEDSGVYFCASSPASRGREQYFGPGTRLTVT.

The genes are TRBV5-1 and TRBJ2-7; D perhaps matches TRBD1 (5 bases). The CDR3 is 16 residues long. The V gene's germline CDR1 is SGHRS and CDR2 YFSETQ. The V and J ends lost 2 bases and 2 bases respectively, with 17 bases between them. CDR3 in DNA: TGCGCCAGCAGCTTACCTACTAACAGGATGACCTACGAGCAGTACTTC. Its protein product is CASSLPTNRMTYEQYF.

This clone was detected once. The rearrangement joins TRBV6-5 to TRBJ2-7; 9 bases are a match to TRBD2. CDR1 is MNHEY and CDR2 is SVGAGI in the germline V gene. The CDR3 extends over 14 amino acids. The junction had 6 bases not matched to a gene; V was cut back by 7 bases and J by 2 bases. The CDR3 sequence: CASKKAGGAYEQYF. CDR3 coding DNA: TGTGCCAGCAAAAAAGCGGGAGGCGCCTACGAGCAGTACTTC.